This paragraph covers one TCR beta chain sequence. The antigen is unknown. A multiplex PCR was run with 60 Vbeta primers and 13 Jbeta primers. The data were produced by immunoSEQ multiplex PCR, yet TCRdb's version contains in-frame clones alone and is incomplete. Of about 59,000 clones in the sample, roughly nine tenths were seen once. The sample comes from a study of cytomegalovirus exposure and HLA in healthy donors. Points from the study as a whole: Later work associated fewer than 20,000 TCR beta sequences with HLA alleles at 0.05 false discovery rate.

The source material was PBMCs. The TCR sequence derives from a man aged 30 to 39 in good health and CMV-seropositive.

DNA of the CDR3: TGTGCCAGCAGCTTAGGGGGGACTAGCCGGGGGGAGCAGTTCTTC. This codes for CASSLGGTSRGEQFF. The rearrangement links TRBV13 to TRBJ2-1; 9 positions agree with TRBD2. The ends lost 0 bases at V and 10 bases at J; junction bases unmatched: 7. Germline-derived CDR1 and CDR2 are PRHDT and FYEKMQ (reference sequence). The CDR3 spans 15 residues.